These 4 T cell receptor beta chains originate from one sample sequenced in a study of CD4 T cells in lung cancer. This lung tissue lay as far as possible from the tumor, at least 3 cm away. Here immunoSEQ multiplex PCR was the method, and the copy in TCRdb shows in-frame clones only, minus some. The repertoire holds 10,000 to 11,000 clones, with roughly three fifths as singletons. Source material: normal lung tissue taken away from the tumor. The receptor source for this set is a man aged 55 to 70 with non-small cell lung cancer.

The DNA of the CDR3 is TGCGCCAGCAAATTCCAAGCCAACACTGAAGCTTTCTTT. Translating gives CASKFQANTEAFF. The V gene is TRBV10-2, the J gene TRBJ1-1; D gene ambiguous. The CDR3 length is 13 residues. CDR1 is WSHSY, CDR2 SAAADI, per germline. Trimming cost V 7 bases and J 2 bases, with 11 bases left between them.

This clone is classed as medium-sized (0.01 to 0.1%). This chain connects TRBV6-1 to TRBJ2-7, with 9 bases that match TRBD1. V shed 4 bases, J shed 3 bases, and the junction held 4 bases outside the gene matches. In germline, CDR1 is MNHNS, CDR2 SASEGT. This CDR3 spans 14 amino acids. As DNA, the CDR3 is TGTGCCAGCAGTGCGCGGACAGGGGACTACGAGCAGTACGTC. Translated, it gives CASSARTGDYEQYV.

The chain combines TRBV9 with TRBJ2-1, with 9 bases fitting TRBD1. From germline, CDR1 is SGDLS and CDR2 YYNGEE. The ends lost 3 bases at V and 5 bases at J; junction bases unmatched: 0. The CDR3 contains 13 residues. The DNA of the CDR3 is TGTGCCAGCAGCGGACAGGGGGACAATGAGCAGTTCTTC. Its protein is CASSGQGDNEQFF. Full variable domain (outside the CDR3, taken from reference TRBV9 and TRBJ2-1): DSGVTQTPKHLITATGQRVTLRCSPRSGDLSVYWYQQSLDQGLQFLIQYYNGEERAKGNILERFSAQQFPDLHSELNLSSLELGDSALYFCASSGQGDNEQFFGPGTRLTVL.

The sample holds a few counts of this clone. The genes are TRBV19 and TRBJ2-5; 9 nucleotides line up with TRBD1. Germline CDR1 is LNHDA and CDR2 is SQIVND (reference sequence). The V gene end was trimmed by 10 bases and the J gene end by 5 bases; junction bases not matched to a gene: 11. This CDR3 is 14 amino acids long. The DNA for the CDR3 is TGTGCCACTCAAGGACAGGGGCCAACGGAGACCCAGTACTTC. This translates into CATQGQGPTETQYF. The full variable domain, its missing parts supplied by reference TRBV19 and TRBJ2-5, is DGGITQSPKYLFRKEGQNVTLSCEQNLNHDAMYWYRQDPGQGLRLIYYSQIVNDFQKGDIAEGYSVSREKKESFPLTVTSAQKNPTAFYLCATQGQGPTETQYFGPGTRLLVL.